This TCR beta chain was found in a study of blood T cells in healthy people across ages. This CDR3 comprises 13 residues. The junction had 1 base not matched to a gene; V was cut back by 6 bases and J by 0 bases. CDR1 is SQVTM, CDR2 ANQGSEA, per germline. A second about 7 to 11 cycle PCR used barcoded and J-beta primers. Individual samples furnished no less than 2.5 million CDR3-containing paired-end reads apiece. A single record per CDR3 protein comes from TCRdb applying MiXCR to the 5' RACE reads. The sample carries more than 550,000 distinct CDR3 sequences, about 24% recorded once. Only a few counts were recorded for this clonotype. The antigen remains undetermined. Study-wide points: Older age coincided with a roughly linear decline in TCR beta diversity per million T cells.

This TCR was recovered from a man in his sixties or seventies in good health. The sequenced material came from blood. The chain employs TRBV29-1 and TRBJ1-4, with 7 bases fitting TRBD1. This CDR3 reads CSVGQATNEKLFF. CDR3 nucleotide sequence: TGCAGCGTAGGACAGGCAACTAATGAAAAACTGTTTTTT.